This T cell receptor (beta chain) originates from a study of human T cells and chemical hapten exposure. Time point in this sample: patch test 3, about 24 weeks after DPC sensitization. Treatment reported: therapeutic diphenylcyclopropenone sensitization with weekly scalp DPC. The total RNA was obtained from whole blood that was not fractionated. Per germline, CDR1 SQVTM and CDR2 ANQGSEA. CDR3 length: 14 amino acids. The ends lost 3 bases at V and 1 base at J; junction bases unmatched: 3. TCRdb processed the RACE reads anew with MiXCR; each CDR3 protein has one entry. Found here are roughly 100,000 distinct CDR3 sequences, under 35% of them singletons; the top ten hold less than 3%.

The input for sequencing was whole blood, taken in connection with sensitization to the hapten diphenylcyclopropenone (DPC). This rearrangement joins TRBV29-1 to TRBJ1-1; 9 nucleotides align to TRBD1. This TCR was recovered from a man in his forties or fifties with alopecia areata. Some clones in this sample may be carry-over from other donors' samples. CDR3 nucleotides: TGCAGCGTTGATGACAGGGGGGCGAACACTGAAGCTTTCTTT. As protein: CSVDDRGANTEAFF.